This TCR beta chain was observed in a study of T cell responses to AZD1222 COVID-19 vaccine. The V segment lost 7 bases and the J segment 3 bases; nucleotides outside the gene matches: 8. CDR1 and CDR2 from the germline V gene are GTSNPN and SVGIG (reference sequence). The CDR3 contains 14 residues. General study findings and limits: CD4 TCRs linked to vaccination spanned spike, dominating at 160-218 and 743-854. Among those given AZD1222, only six were seropositive at baseline. After the peak T cell response, and only then, were repertoires sampled. Clonal diversity may have been underestimated, and the donors were mostly white British, with more females than males.

As regards this clone: Its antigen is still unknown.

Measured with immunoSEQ multiplex PCR; TCRdb has only the in-frame clones, and not every one. The data hold 100,000 to 150,000 clones, with around 90% observed a single time. The receptor was derived from an adult in good health. The source was peripheral blood, collected on day 0 of AZD1222 vaccination. The chain carries TRBV30 and TRBJ1-4; 7 bases align to TRBD1. Here the CDR3 DNA reads TGTGCCTCCTCCCGGGGACAGCCTAATGAAAAACTGTTTTTT. Translating it yields CASSRGQPNEKLFF.